The rows below give T cell receptor beta chains drawn from one sample of a study of blood T cells in healthy people across ages. TCRdb fed the 5' RACE reads into MiXCR, producing one record per CDR3 protein. The repertoire includes 890,000 or so distinct CDR3 sequences, around 68% of them detected once, and about 27% sits in the top ten. What was sequenced was blood. The receptor source for this set is a man under 40 in good health. Each CDR3 is given with its conserved first and last residue. The order of the fields is CDR3 length, clone size, J gene, V gene, D gene, CDR3 protein, CDR3 DNA. A D gene is named only where the DNA matches it firmly. The size entry is marked missing in some rows and otherwise reads once, few, many or a size class.

len: 13
abundance: -
j_gene: TRBJ2-7
v_gene: TRBV7-2
d_gene: -
CDR3aa: CASSSLLGNEQYF
CDR3nt: TGTGCCAGCAGTAGTTTGTTGGGCAATGAGCAGTACTTC

len: 14
abundance: -
j_gene: TRBJ1-6
v_gene: TRBV6-5
d_gene: -
CDR3aa: CASGLGGSNSPLHF
CDR3nt: TGTGCCAGCGGACTGGGGGGTAGCAATTCACCCCTCCACTTT

len: 11
abundance: -
j_gene: TRBJ2-7
v_gene: TRBV7-2
d_gene: -
CDR3aa: CASTLSAEQYF
CDR3nt: TGTGCCAGCACCCTAAGCGCCGAGCAGTACTTC

len: 12
abundance: -
j_gene: TRBJ1-5
v_gene: TRBV28
d_gene: -
CDR3aa: CASSLWTGGKHF
CDR3nt: TGTGCCAGCAGTTTATGGACAGGAGGAAAGCATTTT

len: 15
abundance: -
j_gene: TRBJ2-7
v_gene: TRBV20-1
d_gene: -
CDR3aa: CSAREVGRNSYEQYF
CDR3nt: TGCAGTGCTAGAGAGGTAGGACGGAATTCGTACGAGCAGTACTTC

len: 15
abundance: -
j_gene: TRBJ1-1
v_gene: TRBV6-6
d_gene: -
CDR3aa: CASSFLPGTGTEAFF
CDR3nt: TGTGCCAGCAGTTTTTTACCCGGCACGGGCACTGAAGCTTTCTTT

len: 13
abundance: few
j_gene: TRBJ2-1
v_gene: TRBV7-2
d_gene: TRBD1
CDR3aa: CASSSGTGNKQFF
CDR3nt: TGTGCCAGCAGTTCCGGGACAGGGAATAAGCAGTTCTTC

len: 16
abundance: once
j_gene: TRBJ2-1
v_gene: TRBV29-1
d_gene: -
CDR3aa: CSVGKGATSSYNEQFF
CDR3nt: TGCAGCGTTGGCAAGGGCGCAACGAGCTCCTACAATGAGCAGTTCTTC

len: 13
abundance: -
j_gene: TRBJ2-1
v_gene: TRBV12-3/TRBV12-4
d_gene: -
CDR3aa: CASTHLPGNEQFF
CDR3nt: TGTGCCAGCACCCACCTCCCCGGGAATGAGCAGTTCTTC

len: 15
abundance: few
j_gene: TRBJ2-2
v_gene: TRBV7-2
d_gene: -
CDR3aa: CASSLAASGTGELFF
CDR3nt: TGTGCCAGCAGCTTAGCCGCCAGCGGCACCGGGGAGCTGTTTTTT

len: 17
abundance: -
j_gene: TRBJ2-1
v_gene: TRBV7-3
d_gene: TRBD2
CDR3aa: CASSLTLTTSIHNEQFF
CDR3nt: TGTGCCAGCAGCTTAACGTTAACGACTAGCATCCACAATGAGCAGTTCTTC

len: 14
abundance: -
j_gene: TRBJ2-7
v_gene: TRBV7-2
d_gene: TRBD1
CDR3aa: CASSPRRAGGEQYF
CDR3nt: TGTGCCAGCAGCCCCCGGAGAGCAGGGGGAGAGCAGTACTTC

len: 11
abundance: few
j_gene: TRBJ1-1
v_gene: TRBV21-1
d_gene: -
CDR3aa: CASSLQGEAFF
CDR3nt: TGTGCCAGCAGCTTACAGGGTGAAGCTTTCTTT

len: 11
abundance: -
j_gene: TRBJ2-2
v_gene: TRBV10-3
d_gene: -
CDR3aa: CAIKFTGELFF
CDR3nt: TGTGCCATCAAATTCACCGGGGAGCTGTTTTTT

len: 14
abundance: -
j_gene: TRBJ2-3
v_gene: TRBV12-3/TRBV12-4
d_gene: -
CDR3aa: CASSFGPIGDTQYF
CDR3nt: TGTGCCAGCAGTTTTGGGCCAATCGGGGATACGCAGTATTTT

len: 15
abundance: -
j_gene: TRBJ1-2
v_gene: TRBV5-1
d_gene: -
CDR3aa: CASSLFQGINYGYTF
CDR3nt: TGCGCCAGCAGCTTGTTCCAGGGGATTAACTATGGCTACACCTTC

len: 13
abundance: few
j_gene: TRBJ2-5
v_gene: TRBV29-1
d_gene: TRBD1
CDR3aa: CSVGQGAGETQYF
CDR3nt: TGCAGCGTTGGCCAGGGGGCAGGAGAGACCCAGTACTTC

len: 18
abundance: -
j_gene: TRBJ2-7
v_gene: TRBV28
d_gene: -
CDR3aa: CASSLFVRATLFSYEQYF
CDR3nt: TGTGCCAGCAGTTTATTCGTCAGGGCGACCTTATTCTCCTACGAGCAGTACTTC

len: 16
abundance: once
j_gene: TRBJ2-1
v_gene: TRBV10-3
d_gene: TRBD2
CDR3aa: CAINLLGLAGAHEQFF
CDR3nt: TGTGCCATCAACCTTTTGGGACTAGCGGGAGCCCATGAGCAGTTCTTC

len: 15
abundance: -
j_gene: TRBJ1-1
v_gene: TRBV10-3
d_gene: -
CDR3aa: CAISEENGGGTEAFF
CDR3nt: TGTGCCATCAGTGAGGAAAACGGGGGAGGGACTGAAGCTTTCTTT

len: 14
abundance: -
j_gene: TRBJ1-5
v_gene: TRBV27
d_gene: -
CDR3aa: CASSIKDSNQPQHF
CDR3nt: TGTGCCAGCAGTATAAAAGATAGCAATCAGCCCCAGCATTTT

len: 14
abundance: -
j_gene: TRBJ2-7
v_gene: TRBV20-1
d_gene: -
CDR3aa: CSASETVRPDEQYF
CDR3nt: TGCAGTGCTAGCGAGACAGTTCGCCCGGACGAGCAGTACTTC

len: 14
abundance: -
j_gene: TRBJ1-5
v_gene: TRBV20-1
d_gene: -
CDR3aa: CSATAGATGQPQHF
CDR3nt: TGCAGTGCTACCGCGGGGGCTACAGGGCAGCCCCAGCATTTT

len: 14
abundance: -
j_gene: TRBJ2-3
v_gene: TRBV5-1
d_gene: TRBD1
CDR3aa: CASMPTGGTDTQYF
CDR3nt: TGCGCCAGCATGCCCACAGGGGGGACAGATACGCAGTATTTT

len: 13
abundance: few
j_gene: TRBJ2-5
v_gene: TRBV5-1
d_gene: -
CDR3aa: CASSLDRTGTQYF
CDR3nt: TGCGCCAGCAGCTTGGACAGGACCGGGACCCAGTACTTC

len: 12
abundance: -
j_gene: TRBJ2-5
v_gene: TRBV7-3
d_gene: -
CDR3aa: CASSPQLGQQYF
CDR3nt: TGTGCCAGCAGCCCTCAACTGGGGCAGCAGTACTTC

len: 13
abundance: many
j_gene: TRBJ2-6
v_gene: TRBV29-1
d_gene: -
CDR3aa: CSVGSSGANVLTF
CDR3nt: TGCAGCGTTGGCTCCTCTGGGGCCAACGTCCTGACTTTC